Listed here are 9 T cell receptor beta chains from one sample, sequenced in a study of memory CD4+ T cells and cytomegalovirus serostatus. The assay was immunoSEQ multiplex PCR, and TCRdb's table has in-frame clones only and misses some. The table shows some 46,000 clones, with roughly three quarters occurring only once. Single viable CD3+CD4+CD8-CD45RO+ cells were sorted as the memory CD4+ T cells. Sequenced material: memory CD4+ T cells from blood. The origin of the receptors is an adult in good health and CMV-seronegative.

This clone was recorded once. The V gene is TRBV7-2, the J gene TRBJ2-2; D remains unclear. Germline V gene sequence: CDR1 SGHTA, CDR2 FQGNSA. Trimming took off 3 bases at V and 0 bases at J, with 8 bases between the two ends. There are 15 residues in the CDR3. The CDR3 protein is CASSLSLTNTGELFF. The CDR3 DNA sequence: TGTGCCAGCAGCTTGAGTCTCACGAACACCGGGGAGCTGTTTTTT.

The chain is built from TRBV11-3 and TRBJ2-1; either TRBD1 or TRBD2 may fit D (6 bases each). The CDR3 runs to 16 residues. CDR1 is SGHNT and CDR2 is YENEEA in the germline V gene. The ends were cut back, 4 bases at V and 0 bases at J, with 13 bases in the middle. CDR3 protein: CASSSRGGHSYNEQFF. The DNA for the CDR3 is TGTGCCAGCAGCTCCAGAGGGGGGCACTCCTACAATGAGCAGTTCTTC.

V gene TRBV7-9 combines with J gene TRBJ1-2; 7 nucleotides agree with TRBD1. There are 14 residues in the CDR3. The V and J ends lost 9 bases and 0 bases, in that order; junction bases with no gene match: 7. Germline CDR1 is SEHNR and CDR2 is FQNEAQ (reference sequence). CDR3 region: CASTPGTANYGYTF. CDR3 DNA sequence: TGTGCCAGTACCCCCGGGACAGCTAACTATGGCTACACCTTC.

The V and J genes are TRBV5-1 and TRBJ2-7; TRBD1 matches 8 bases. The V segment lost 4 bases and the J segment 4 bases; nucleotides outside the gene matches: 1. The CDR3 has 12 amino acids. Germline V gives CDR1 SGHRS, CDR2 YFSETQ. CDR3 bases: TGCGCCAGCAGCAGGACAGGGTACGAGCAGTACTTC. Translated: CASSRTGYEQYF.

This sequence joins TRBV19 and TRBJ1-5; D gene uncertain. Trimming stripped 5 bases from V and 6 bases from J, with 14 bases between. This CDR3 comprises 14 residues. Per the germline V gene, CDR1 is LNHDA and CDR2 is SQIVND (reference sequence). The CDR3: CASSPPRGFQPQHF. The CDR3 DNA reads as TGTGCCAGTAGTCCACCACGGGGTTTTCAGCCCCAGCATTTT.

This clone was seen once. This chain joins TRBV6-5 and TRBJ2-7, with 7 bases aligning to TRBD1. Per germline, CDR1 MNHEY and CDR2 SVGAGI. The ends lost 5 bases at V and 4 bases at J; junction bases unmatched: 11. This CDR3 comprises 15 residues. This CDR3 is CASSRTGTAFYEQYF. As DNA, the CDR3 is TGTGCCAGCAGTCGTACCGGGACAGCATTTTACGAGCAGTACTTC.

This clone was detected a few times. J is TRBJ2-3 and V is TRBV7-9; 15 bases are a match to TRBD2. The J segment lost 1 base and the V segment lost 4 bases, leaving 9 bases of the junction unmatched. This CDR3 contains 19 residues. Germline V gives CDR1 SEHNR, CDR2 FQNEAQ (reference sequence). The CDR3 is CASSSGGTSGRRRTDTQYF. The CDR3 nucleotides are TGTGCCAGCAGCTCGGGGGGGACTAGCGGGAGGAGGCGCACAGATACGCAGTATTTT.

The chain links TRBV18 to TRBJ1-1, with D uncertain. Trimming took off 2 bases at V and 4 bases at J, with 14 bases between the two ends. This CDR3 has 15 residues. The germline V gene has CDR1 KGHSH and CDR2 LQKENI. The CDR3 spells CASSPVQGSGTEAFF. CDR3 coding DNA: TGTGCCAGCTCACCAGTTCAAGGGTCGGGCACTGAAGCTTTCTTT. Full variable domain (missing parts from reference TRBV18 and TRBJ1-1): NAGVMQNPRHLVRRRGQEARLRCSPMKGHSHVYWYRQLPEEGLKFMVYLQKENIIDESGMPKERFSAEFPKEGPSILRIQQVVRGDSAAYFCASSPVQGSGTEAFFGQGTRLTVV.

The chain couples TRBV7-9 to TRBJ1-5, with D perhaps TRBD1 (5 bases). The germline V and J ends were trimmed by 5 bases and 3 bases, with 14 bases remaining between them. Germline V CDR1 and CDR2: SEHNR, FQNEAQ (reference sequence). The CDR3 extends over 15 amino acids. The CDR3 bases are TGTGCCAGCAGCCGGGGACCACCCGACAATCAGCCCCAGCATTTT. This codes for CASSRGPPDNQPQHF. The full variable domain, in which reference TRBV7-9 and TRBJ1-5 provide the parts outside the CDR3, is DTGVSQNPRHKITKRGQNVTFRCDPISEHNRLYWYRQTLGQGPEFLTYFQNEAQLEKSRLLSDRFSAERPKGSFSTLEIQRTEQGDSAMYLCASSRGPPDNQPQHFGDGTRLSIL.